These 29 T cell receptor beta chains came from one sample sequenced in a study of T-cell reconstitution after alpha-beta-depleted transplantation in children. It was with unique molecular identifiers that the TCRbeta library was prepared. MiXCR was run by TCRdb on the PCR reads, yielding one entry per CDR3 protein. The sample carries about 6,800 distinct CDR3 sequences, approximately 16% recorded once. This specimen consisted of PBMCs, obtained before TCRalphabeta/CD19-depleted stem cell transplant. The receptors were gathered from a boy between 2 and 15 years old with acute lymphoblastic leukemia, due to receive a stem cell transplant.

CDR3 residues: CASSLTGAPGEQFF. The CDR3 DNA sequence: TGTGCCAGCAGTTTGACGGGGGCACCAGGGGAGCAGTTCTTC. This chain uses TRBV12-3 or TRBV12-4 with TRBJ2-1, with D perhaps given as TRBD1 or TRBD2 (6 bases each). This CDR3 has 14 residues. The V and J ends lost 3 bases and 10 bases respectively, with 16 bases between them.

This clonotype ranks as medium-sized. The J gene is TRBJ1-1, the V gene TRBV3-1; D is undetermined. CDR3 length: 13 residues. Germline CDR1 and CDR2: LGHDT and YNNKEL (reference sequence). Trimming took 4 bases from V and 11 from J, leaving 17 bases between them. The CDR3 reads CASSLARDAPAFF. The CDR3 region has the DNA TGTGCCAGCAGCCTCGCCCGCGATGCCCCGGCTTTCTTT.

This clonotype is termed medium-sized. The chain recombines TRBV29-1 with TRBJ1-1, with D possibly TRBD1 on 6 matching bases. V dropped 7 bases and J dropped 5 bases, with 11 bases sitting between them. This CDR3 is 11 amino acids long. Germline CDR1 SQVTM, CDR2 ANQGSEA. CDR3 DNA sequence: TGCAGCGCCACCAGGGGAACTGAAGCTTTCTTT. Amino acids: CSATRGTEAFF.

By sample share, this clonotype is medium-sized. The rearrangement links TRBV11-2 to TRBJ2-2; D gene unclear. V was pared by 0 bases and J by 6 bases, with 14 bases between. The CDR3 length is 16 residues. Germline-derived CDR1 and CDR2 are SGHAT and FQNNGV. CDR3 protein: CASSLDSGRRSGELFF. In DNA, the CDR3 is TGTGCCAGCAGCTTAGATTCAGGACGTCGATCCGGGGAGCTGTTTTTT.

By its share, this clonotype is medium-sized. The chain carries TRBV7-9 and TRBJ1-1, with D possibly matching TRBD1 (5 bases). Trimming stripped 5 bases from V and 0 bases from J, with 10 bases between. The CDR3 spans 14 residues. CDR1 SEHNR and CDR2 FQNEAQ come from the germline V gene (reference sequence). This chain's CDR3 is CASSPEGLNTEAFF. The CDR3 DNA reads as TGTGCCAGCAGCCCAGAGGGGCTGAACACTGAAGCTTTCTTT.

This clonotype is deemed medium-sized. The chain recombines TRBV27 with TRBJ1-1; 11 bases are shared with TRBD1. Germline V gene lookup returns CDR1 MNHEY and CDR2 SMNVEV (reference sequence). V dropped 4 bases and J dropped 6; count of bases not matched to a gene: 7. CDR3 length: 15 amino acids. This CDR3 reads CASSSRDRGSPEAFF. The CDR3 DNA reads as TGTGCCAGCAGTTCAAGGGACAGGGGGAGCCCTGAAGCTTTCTTT.

This clonotype has at least ten counts. The V gene is TRBV11-2, the J gene TRBJ2-1; the match to TRBD2 covers 10 bases. CDR1 and CDR2 from the germline V gene are SGHAT and FQNNGV. After removal of 5 bases from V and 1 base from J, the junction contained 5 bases not matched to a gene. The CDR3 runs to 16 residues. This CDR3 reads CASSQAGGPSYNEQFF. Here the CDR3 DNA reads TGTGCCAGCAGCCAAGCGGGGGGGCCGTCCTACAATGAGCAGTTCTTC.

This clonotype was found many times. The V and J genes are TRBV7-2 and TRBJ1-1; a weak D match, TRBD1 (6 bases). V dropped 5 bases and J dropped 0 bases, with 13 bases sitting between them. The CDR3 length is 15 residues. Germline loops: CDR1 SGHTA, CDR2 FQGNSA. DNA of the CDR3: TGTGCCAGCAGCCGGAACGGACAGTTGAACACTGAAGCTTTCTTT. This gives the protein CASSRNGQLNTEAFF.

This clonotype is labeled medium-sized. In nucleotides, the CDR3 is TGCGCCAGCAGCCAGGCGCAGGGAGGCACCGGGGAGCTGTTTTTT. This gives the protein CASSQAQGGTGELFF. The rearrangement joins TRBV5-1 to TRBJ2-2; D is perhaps TRBD2 (6 bases). The CDR3 covers 15 residues. The V end lost 4 bases, the J end lost 4 bases, and 14 bases lay between the germline ends. Germline V gene data show CDR1 as SGHRS and CDR2 as YFSETQ.

This clonotype was seen more than once but under ten times. The chain employs TRBV5-7 and TRBJ2-2; D might be TRBD2 (5 bases). TRBV5-7 is flagged as an ORF with uncertain function. The CDR3 has 15 residues. V was cut by 1 base and J by 3 bases, with 10 bases left in between. CDR3 nucleotides: TGTGCCAGCAGCTTGATCGACGGGGACACCGGGGAGCTGTTTTTT. Translating gives CASSLIDGDTGELFF.

The chain links TRBV4-3 to TRBJ1-1; no reliable D call. Per the germline V gene, CDR1 is LGHNA and CDR2 is YSLEER. With 0 bases removed from V and 0 bases from J, the gap between germline ends came to 11 bases. This CDR3 is 16 amino acids long. CDR3 amino acids: CASSQDLGNMNTEAFF. The CDR3 region has the DNA TGCGCCAGCAGCCAAGATTTGGGCAACATGAACACTGAAGCTTTCTTT.

This clonotype appeared a few times. This chain connects TRBV29-1 to TRBJ2-3; 9 bases fit TRBD2. The CDR3 totals 14 residues. The V and J ends lost 8 bases and 0 bases, in that order; junction bases with no gene match: 6. Germline CDR1 is SQVTM and CDR2 is ANQGSEA. The CDR3 sequence is CSSLSGRSTDTQYF. CDR3 DNA sequence: TGCAGCTCGTTGAGCGGGAGGAGCACAGATACGCAGTATTTT.

This clonotype was recorded many times. CDR3 residues: CSARWTSGGGNEQFF. DNA of the CDR3: TGCAGTGCTAGATGGACTAGCGGGGGGGGTAATGAGCAGTTCTTC. The chain joins TRBV20-1 to TRBJ2-1; the match to TRBD2 covers 15 bases. Trimming removed 2 bases from V and 7 bases from J; junction bases left unmatched: 3. CDR3 size: 15 residues. In germline, CDR1 is DFQATT, CDR2 SNEGSKA (reference sequence).

By share, this clonotype counts as medium-sized. The chain recombines TRBV6-5 with TRBJ2-7; D is unresolved. Germline loops: CDR1 MNHEY, CDR2 SVGAGI. The V and J ends lost 0 bases and 3 bases respectively, with 9 bases between them. The CDR3 runs to 14 residues. The CDR3: CASSYSPNYYEQYF. CDR3 in DNA: TGTGCCAGCAGTTACTCCCCGAACTACTACGAGCAGTACTTC.

This clonotype is medium-sized within its sample. The J gene is TRBJ2-7, the V gene TRBV12-5; D gene uncertain. The CDR3 consists of 11 residues. Germline V CDR1 and CDR2: LGHNT, FRNRAP. The V end lost 2 bases, the J end lost 3 bases, and 2 bases lay between the germline ends. The DNA for the CDR3 is TGTGCTAGTGGTTTGAACTACGAGCAGTACTTC. Amino acids: CASGLNYEQYF.

This clonotype was observed a few times. This chain connects TRBV20-1 to TRBJ1-6, with 9 nucleotides matching TRBD1. V dropped 3 bases and J dropped 8; count of bases not matched to a gene: 8. The germline gives CDR1 DFQATT, CDR2 SNEGSKA (reference sequence). The CDR3 extends over 15 amino acids. The CDR3, as DNA: TGCAGTGCTAGCTATACAGGGGGCACATATTCACCCCTCCACTTT. It codes for CSASYTGGTYSPLHF.

This clonotype showed up just a few times. This rearrangement joins TRBV28 to TRBJ1-1; D gene uncertain. V dropped 6 bases and J dropped 11 bases, with 13 bases sitting between them. The CDR3 contains 11 residues. Germline lookup yields CDR1 MDHEN and CDR2 SYDVKM. CDR3 residues: CASREGIEAFF. CDR3 sequence (DNA): TGTGCCAGCAGGGAGGGCATCGAGGCTTTCTTT.

This clonotype has a count of ten or more. V usage is TRBV7-1 and J usage is TRBJ2-7; D is possibly TRBD1 or TRBD2 (5 bases each). TRBV7-1 is an ORF for which the function is uncertain. There are 13 residues in the CDR3. V was trimmed by 5 bases and J by 3 bases, leaving 11 bases between them. For the CDR3, the DNA is TGTGCCAGCAGCCCGGGACCTCGCTACGAGCAGTACTTC. Amino acids: CASSPGPRYEQYF.

The chain has TRBV9 and TRBJ2-5; no firm D call. Germline V gene sequence: CDR1 SGDLS, CDR2 YYNGEE. V was clipped by 1 base and J by 3 bases, with 13 bases between them. CDR3 length: 15 residues. This chain's CDR3 is CASSVRSSEEETQYF. CDR3 sequence (DNA): TGTGCCAGCAGCGTAAGGTCGTCAGAGGAAGAGACCCAGTACTTC.

By its share, this clonotype is medium-sized. This chain links TRBV7-9 with TRBJ1-5; 7 bases match TRBD1. Germline-derived CDR1 and CDR2 are SEHNR and FQNEAQ (reference sequence). The CDR3 covers 17 residues. J gave up 2 bases and V 4 bases, and 11 bases lay outside the gene matches. The CDR3 DNA is TGTGCCAGCAGCTCCGGGGACAGCTTTTTTCGCAATCAGCCCCAGCATTTT. It is translated as CASSSGDSFFRNQPQHF.

By share, this clonotype counts as medium-sized. The chain employs TRBV10-1 and TRBJ2-2; 9 bases are a match to TRBD1. Per germline, CDR1 WNHNN and CDR2 SYGVQD (reference sequence). This CDR3 comprises 14 residues. V lost 7 bases, J lost 3 bases, and 3 bases stayed unmatched. CDR3 region: CASKRDRDTGELFF. CDR3 nucleotides: TGCGCCAGCAAGCGGGACAGGGACACCGGGGAGCTGTTTTTT.

This clonotype has at least ten counts. J is TRBJ1-3 and V is TRBV24-1; TRBD1 agrees at 10 bases. Germline CDR1 and CDR2: KGHDR and SFDVKD. Trimming at V came to 9 bases and at J to 0 bases, leaving 13 bases not matched to a gene. The CDR3 has 18 amino acids. CDR3 nucleotides: TGTGCCACCGCGAGTCGGGACAGGGGCTCGAGCTCTGGAAACACCATATATTTT. Amino acid sequence: CATASRDRGSSSGNTIYF.

This clonotype was counted many times. V usage is TRBV7-2 and J usage is TRBJ2-3; 9 bases map to TRBD2. V shed 6 bases, J shed 8 bases, and the junction held 6 bases outside the gene matches. Germline CDR1 reads SGHTA; CDR2 reads FQGNSA. The CDR3 is 13 amino acids. This chain's CDR3 is CASRPGSGGTQYF. The CDR3 region has the DNA TGTGCCAGCAGACCAGGTAGCGGGGGTACGCAGTATTTT.

This clonotype was found many times. J is TRBJ2-2 and V is TRBV6-5, with 11 bases lining up with TRBD2. The CDR3 has 19 residues. The ends lost 0 bases at V and 2 bases at J; junction bases unmatched: 8. Germline V CDR1 and CDR2: MNHEY, SVGAGI. For the CDR3, the DNA is TGTGCCAGCAGTTACTCAGGAATAGCGGGGGGGCCCAACACCGGGGAGCTGTTTTTT. Amino acids: CASSYSGIAGGPNTGELFF.

By share of the sample, this clonotype is medium-sized. CDR3 protein: CASSSETGRSYNEQFF. The CDR3 DNA reads as TGTGCCAGCAGTTCCGAGACAGGGAGATCCTACAATGAGCAGTTCTTC. V is TRBV7-9 and J is TRBJ2-1; TRBD1 agrees at 7 bases. The germline CDR1 and CDR2 sequences are SEHNR and FQNEAQ (reference sequence). The CDR3 length is 16 residues. The V and J ends lost 6 bases and 1 base, in that order; junction bases with no gene match: 9.

At least ten counts were recorded for this clonotype. This sequence joins TRBV2 and TRBJ1-4; D is unclear. Germline V gene lookup returns CDR1 SNHLY and CDR2 FYNNEI. This CDR3 has 15 amino acids. V shed 2 bases and J shed 6 bases, with 13 bases lying between them. The CDR3 protein is CASSELGSQYEKLFF. As DNA, the CDR3 is TGTGCCAGCAGTGAACTGGGCAGCCAGTATGAAAAACTGTTTTTT.

This clonotype was detected only a few times. This chain connects TRBV4-3 to TRBJ2-6; no definite D call. There are 17 residues in the CDR3. The V gene lost 4 bases and the J gene lost 0 bases, with 13 bases spanning the gap. Germline values: CDR1 LGHNA, CDR2 YSLEER. The CDR3 is CASSLILEYSGANVLTF. The CDR3, as DNA: TGCGCCAGCAGCCTCATCCTCGAATACTCTGGGGCCAACGTCCTGACTTTC.

In its sample, this clonotype ranks as medium-sized. In DNA form, the CDR3 reads TGTGCCAGCAGTCGCAAGTACGAGCAGTACTTC. Amino acids: CASSRKYEQYF. V gene TRBV11-2 combines with J gene TRBJ2-7; D gene ambiguous. V was cut by 6 bases and J by 4 bases, with 7 bases left in between. The CDR3 extends over 11 amino acids. Germline assignment: CDR1 SGHAT and CDR2 FQNNGV.

This chain uses TRBV10-3 with TRBJ2-5, with 8 bases matching TRBD2. The V gene's germline CDR1 is ENHRY and CDR2 SYGVKD. This CDR3 has 16 amino acids. V gave up 5 bases and J gave up 3 bases; unmatched junction bases: 11. The CDR3 loop is CAISPHGGAGKETQYF. CDR3 coding DNA: TGTGCCATCAGTCCACACGGGGGGGCCGGGAAAGAGACCCAGTACTTC.